This T cell receptor beta chain was sequenced for a study of CD8+ T cells in alopecia areata. Comment on this clone: What it binds is not known. The sample has other DNA sequences that encode this CDR3 too.

The authors extracted RNA and reverse transcribed it into cDNA as the sequencing template. The protocol was immunoSEQ multiplex PCR, while the TCRdb copy is restricted to in-frame clones and leaves out a portion. The data hold roughly 100,000 clones, with approximately 84% observed a single time. Study-level points and caveats: Administration of tofacitinib significantly diminished scalp clonality and expanded CD8+ clones within the top 100.

With V trimmed by 6 bases and J by 4 bases, 11 bases remained unmatched. The CDR3 extends over 15 amino acids. Germline V gene data show CDR1 as LNHDA and CDR2 as SQIVND (reference sequence). The sample's treatment: oral pan-JAK inhibitor, 5-10 mg twice daily. Here the sequenced sample was CD8+ T cells sorted from blood, taken between weeks 30 and 35, from a patient treated with tofacitinib. This chain connects TRBV19 to TRBJ2-7; 8 bases agree with TRBD1. The receptor was derived from a human donor with alopecia areata. CDR3 in DNA: TGTGCCAGTAGCATCGGGACAGGTGAGGGGTACGAGCAGTACTTC. Protein sequence: CASSIGTGEGYEQYF.